The 20 T cell receptor beta chains below all came from one sample that was sequenced in a study of T cell responses to AZD1222 COVID-19 vaccine. Sequencing was performed with immunoSEQ multiplex PCR; in TCRdb, only in-frame clones are kept and a portion is missing. Found here are about 150,000 clones, around nine tenths of them singletons; the top ten hold approximately 1.8%. The sample consisted of peripheral blood, taken on day 0 of AZD1222 vaccination. All receptors come from an adult in good health.

The chain joins TRBV15 to TRBJ2-7; D unresolved. Germline V gene sequence: CDR1 LNHNV, CDR2 YYDKDF (reference sequence). Trimming left V 1 base short and J 7 bases short, with 11 bases between. The CDR3 consists of 13 residues. DNA of the CDR3: TGTGCCACCAGCAGAGCCCGTAATTGGGAGCAGTACTTC. Amino acid sequence: CATSRARNWEQYF.

Here the CDR3 reads CASSLNRGAPQHF. The CDR3 DNA reads TGTGCCAGCAGCTTAAACAGGGGAGCGCCCCAGCATTTT. The J gene is TRBJ1-5, the V gene TRBV7-3, with 7 bases identical to TRBD1. With 1 base clipped from V and 9 bases from J, the junction kept 3 bases outside the gene matches. Germline V gene data show CDR1 as SGHTA and CDR2 as FQGTGA. This CDR3 comprises 13 residues. The whole variable domain, remainder taken from reference TRBV7-3 and TRBJ1-5, is GAGVSQTPSNKVTEKGKYVELRCDPISGHTALYWYRQSLGQGPEFLIYFQGTGAADDSGLPNDRFFAVRPEGSVSTLKIQRTERGDSAVYLCASSLNRGAPQHFGDGTRLSIL.

V is TRBV6-2 or TRBV6-3 and J is TRBJ2-1, with 7 bases matching TRBD2. This CDR3 contains 15 residues. The junction had 4 bases not matched to a gene; V was cut back by 5 bases and J by 0 bases. The germline gives CDR1 MNHEY, CDR2 SVGEGT. This CDR3 reads CASSLAAVSYNEQFF. In DNA, the CDR3 is TGTGCCAGCAGTCTAGCGGCCGTCTCCTACAATGAGCAGTTCTTC.

The chain recombines TRBV7-2 with TRBJ1-2; TRBD1 might be the D (6 bases). Germline V lookup: CDR1 SGHTA, CDR2 FQGNSA. This CDR3 spans 17 amino acids. The V end was cut by 5 bases, the J end by 3 bases, with 22 bases between. CDR3 in amino acids: CASSQNDGQLAYYGYTF. DNA for the CDR3: TGTGCCAGCAGCCAAAACGATGGACAGCTTGCCTACTATGGCTACACCTTC.

The gene calls are TRBV24-1 and TRBJ1-2; D uncertain. This CDR3 is built from 14 residues. Per the germline V gene, CDR1 is KGHDR and CDR2 is SFDVKD. V was pared by 2 bases and J by 4 bases, with 10 bases between. The CDR3, as DNA: TGTGCCACCAGTGATTCGCAAGGCATCTATGGCTACACCTTC. Translated, it gives CATSDSQGIYGYTF.

The chain uses TRBV11-2 and TRBJ2-5; 12 positions match TRBD2. V shed 0 bases and J 3 bases; nucleotides not matched to a gene: 11. The CDR3 length is 19 residues. The germline CDR1 and CDR2 sequences are SGHAT and FQNNGV. The CDR3 nucleotides read TGTGCCAGCAGCTTAGAATGGGGCCTAGCGGGAGGGCCGGAAGAGACCCAGTACTTC. This codes for CASSLEWGLAGGPEETQYF.

The CDR3: CASRDRTGYSYEQYF. As DNA, the CDR3 is TGTGCCAGCAGGGATAGAACAGGGTATTCCTACGAGCAGTACTTC. V usage is TRBV27 and J usage is TRBJ2-7; tentatively, D is TRBD1 (6 bases). V lost 6 bases and J 1 base, leaving 16 bases between the germline ends. Germline V CDR1 and CDR2: MNHEY, SMNVEV (reference sequence). This CDR3 is 15 amino acids long.

The gene calls are TRBV6-5 and TRBJ1-6; the D is unclear. The ends were cut back, 4 bases at V and 7 bases at J, with 8 bases in the middle. This CDR3 contains 13 residues. In germline, CDR1 is MNHEY, CDR2 SVGAGI. The CDR3: CASSWVGNSPLHF. CDR3 nucleotides: TGTGCCAGCAGTTGGGTAGGGAATTCACCCCTCCACTTT.

The chain is built from TRBV7-9 and TRBJ1-4; possible D gene TRBD1, 5 bases. The CDR3 has 15 residues. Germline CDR1 is SEHNR and CDR2 is FQNEAQ (reference sequence). Deletions cut 1 base from V and 4 bases from J, with 10 bases between. CDR3 in amino acids: CASSLVKGNNEKLFF. DNA for the CDR3: TGTGCCAGCAGCTTAGTTAAGGGGAATAATGAAAAACTGTTTTTT.

This rearrangement joins TRBV19 to TRBJ2-2; the D gene is possibly TRBD1 (6 bases). CDR1 is LNHDA, CDR2 SQIVND, per germline (reference sequence). This CDR3 comprises 14 residues. Trimming removed 7 bases at V and 7 bases at J, with 16 bases between. In nucleotides, the CDR3 is TGTGCCAGTACCCCGAACAGGGTTGGCGGGGAGCTGTTTTTT. It specifies CASTPNRVGGELFF.

The chain recombines TRBV7-8 with TRBJ2-2; 9 bases agree with TRBD2. In germline, CDR1 is SGHVS, CDR2 FQNEAQ. The CDR3 has 19 amino acids. V was clipped by 2 bases and J by 2 bases; unmatched bases: 12. The CDR3 nucleotides read TGTGCCAGCAGCTTAAGCTGGGTAGCGGGAGCCTCAAACACCGGGGAGCTGTTTTTT. Its translation is CASSLSWVAGASNTGELFF.

This clone was observed a single time. V is TRBV10-3 and J is TRBJ1-1; tentatively, D is TRBD1 (5 bases). Trimming took 3 bases from V and 0 from J, leaving 11 bases between them. From germline, CDR1 is ENHRY and CDR2 SYGVKD. The CDR3 is 15 residues long. In nucleotides, the CDR3 is TGTGCCATCAGTGAAACGGGACGGTTGAACACTGAAGCTTTCTTT. Protein: CAISETGRLNTEAFF.

The chain uses TRBV28 and TRBJ2-1, with 9 bases that match TRBD1. V was pared by 2 bases and J by 4 bases, with 3 bases of the junction left unmatched. CDR3 length equals 15 residues. Germline V gives CDR1 MDHEN, CDR2 SYDVKM. In DNA form, the CDR3 reads TGTGCCAGCAGTTTACTGACAGGGGGATACAATGAGCAGTTCTTC. Residues: CASSLLTGGYNEQFF.

The chain joins TRBV24-1 to TRBJ2-5; a weak D match, TRBD2 (6 bases). There are 14 residues in the CDR3. V was shortened by 4 bases and J by 0 bases, with 8 bases between the two germline ends. The germline gives CDR1 KGHDR, CDR2 SFDVKD. CDR3 bases: TGTGCCACCAGTGAACAGCGGGACCAAGAGACCCAGTACTTC. As protein: CATSEQRDQETQYF.

This chain connects TRBV6-5 to TRBJ1-2; 12 bases fit TRBD1. The ends lost 1 base at V and 6 bases at J; junction bases unmatched: 6. Germline CDR1 MNHEY, CDR2 SVGAGI. The CDR3 length is 16 residues. The CDR3 sequence is CASSYFGTGGSDGYTF. CDR3 coding DNA: TGTGCCAGCAGTTACTTCGGGACAGGGGGCTCGGATGGCTACACCTTC.

The chain couples TRBV11-2 to TRBJ2-7; 15 nucleotides match TRBD2. Germline values: CDR1 SGHAT, CDR2 FQNNGV. The CDR3 sequence is 13 residues long. V lost 3 bases, J lost 12 bases, and 3 bases stayed unmatched. In nucleotides, the CDR3 is TGTGCCAGCAGCTTGGGACTAGCGGGAGGCTTGTACTTC. Protein product: CASSLGLAGGLYF.

The rearrangement joins TRBV7-2 to TRBJ2-5; perhaps TRBD1 as D (5 bases). Per germline, CDR1 SGHTA and CDR2 FQGNSA. The CDR3 length is 16 residues. V was shortened by 1 base and J by 5 bases, with 17 bases between the two germline ends. This chain's CDR3 is CASSLDAGLLEETQYF. For the CDR3, the DNA is TGTGCCAGCAGCTTAGATGCAGGGCTCCTCGAGGAGACCCAGTACTTC. Combining the CDR3 with reference TRBV7-2 and TRBJ2-5 gives the whole variable domain GAGVSQSPSNKVTEKGKDVELRCDPISGHTALYWYRQSLGQGLEFLIYFQGNSAPDKSGLPSDRFSAERTGGSVSTLTIQRTQQEDSAVYLCASSLDAGLLEETQYFGPGTRLLVL.

The chain uses TRBV6-1 and TRBJ1-2, with TRBD1 matching over 7 bases. The V gene end was trimmed by 6 bases and the J gene end by 3 bases; junction bases not matched to a gene: 4. The CDR3 totals 13 residues. The germline V gene has CDR1 MNHNS and CDR2 SASEGT. CDR3 in amino acids: CASSSDRDYGYTF. The CDR3 DNA follows: TGTGCCAGCAGCTCAGACAGGGACTATGGCTACACCTTC.

This chain connects TRBV30 to TRBJ1-1; possible D gene TRBD1, 5 bases. Germline V gives CDR1 GTSNPN, CDR2 SVGIG (reference sequence). Trimming left V 1 base short and J 1 base short, with 13 bases between. There are 15 residues in the CDR3. The CDR3 loop reads CAWSGRGRWNTEAFF. The CDR3 DNA sequence: TGTGCCTGGAGTGGGAGGGGCAGATGGAACACTGAAGCTTTCTTT.

The J gene is TRBJ1-1, the V gene TRBV7-9; 11 bases match TRBD1. J gave up 5 bases and V 9 bases, and 2 bases lay outside the gene matches. The germline gives CDR1 SEHNR, CDR2 FQNEAQ (reference sequence). This CDR3 is built from 12 residues. The CDR3: CASRDRGTEAFF. CDR3 coding DNA: TGTGCCAGTAGGGACAGGGGGACTGAAGCTTTCTTT.